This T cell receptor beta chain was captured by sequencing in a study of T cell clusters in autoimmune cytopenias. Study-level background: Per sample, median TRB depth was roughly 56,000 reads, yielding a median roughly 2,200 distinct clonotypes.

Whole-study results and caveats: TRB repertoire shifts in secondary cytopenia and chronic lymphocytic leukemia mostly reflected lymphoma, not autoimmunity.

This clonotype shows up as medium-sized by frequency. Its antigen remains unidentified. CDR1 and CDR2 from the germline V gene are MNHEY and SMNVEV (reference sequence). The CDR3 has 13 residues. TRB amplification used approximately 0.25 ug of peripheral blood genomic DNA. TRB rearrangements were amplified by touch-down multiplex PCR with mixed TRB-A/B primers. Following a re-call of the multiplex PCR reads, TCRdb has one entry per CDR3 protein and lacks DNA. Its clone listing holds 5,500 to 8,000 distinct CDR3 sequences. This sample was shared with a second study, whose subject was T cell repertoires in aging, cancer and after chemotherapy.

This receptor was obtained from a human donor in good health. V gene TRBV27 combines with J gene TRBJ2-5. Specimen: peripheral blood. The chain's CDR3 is CASSERVQETQYF.